This T cell receptor beta chain was observed in a study of blood T cell repertoires in COVID-19. The method was immunoSEQ multiplex PCR; TCRdb's version includes in-frame clones alone and lacks a portion of them. The repertoire holds 150,000 to 200,000 clones, more than 75% seen once, with less than 8.5% in the top ten. From germline, CDR1 is SGHVS and CDR2 FNYEAQ. V gave up 4 bases and J gave up 2 bases, with 13 bases separating them. CDR3 length equals 15 residues. The source material was PBMCs or T cells enriched from blood (not recorded which). This receptor was identified in a woman aged 45-65 years who had recovered from COVID-19. The gene calls are TRBV7-6 and TRBJ2-3; D possibly corresponds to TRBD2 (5 bases). The DNA of the CDR3 is TGTGCCAGCAGCTCGAACCGGGAACACACAGATACGCAGTATTTT. It encodes CASSSNREHTDTQYF.